Given below is one T cell receptor (beta chain) in context. The sample is drawn from a study of OX40 agonist ivuxolimab in advanced cancers. Study context: Intravenous ivuxolimab at 0.01 to 10 mg/kg was given to patients every 2 weeks. Among those enrolled, mean age was 60 years (range roughly 20 to 80) and 82.7% were male.

TCRdb's copy holds only in-frame clones and misses some; the assay was immunoSEQ multiplex PCR. This sample has 70,000 or so clones, with over 75% found just once. Germline V gene lookup returns CDR1 SGHRS and CDR2 YFSETQ. V was pared by 3 bases and J by 6 bases, with 11 bases of the junction left unmatched. The CDR3 length is 15 residues. This clonotype was sampled from an adult with an advanced solid tumor such as melanoma, head and neck, liver or kidney cancer. This chain joins TRBV5-1 and TRBJ1-1; 7 nucleotides align to TRBD1. Sequencing used CD4+ or CD8+ T cells sorted from blood, obtained in a trial of the OX40 agonist ivuxolimab. The CDR3 region has the DNA TGCGCCAGCAGCTCCCAGGGGGGCCAAACGGCTGAAGCTTTCTTT. This encodes CASSSQGGQTAEAFF.